The T cell receptor (beta chain) under discussion was sequenced for a study of spatial heterogeneity in lung cancer. Study-wide results and limits: Ubiquitous expanded tumor TCRs were seen in blood more at resection than at follow-up.

Specified time point: blood at routine non-recurrence follow-up after resection. Unsorted samples of tumor, nontumor lung or frozen PBMC had their whole RNA sequenced. TCRdb processed the 5' RACE reads anew with MiXCR; each CDR3 protein has one entry. The sample records under 150,000 distinct CDR3 sequences, 9% to 15% being singletons. V lost 0 bases and J 7 bases, leaving 25 bases between the germline ends. Germline-derived CDR1 and CDR2 are LNHNV and YYDKDF (reference sequence). The CDR3 has 19 residues. This clonotype was seen a few times. Its antigen is unknown. This chain connects TRBV15 to TRBJ1-5; no definite D call. The clonotype was recovered from a male donor with early-stage non-small cell lung cancer. The sequences come from PBMCs, collected at follow-up. CDR3 sequence reads: CATSRDASEESLRRQPQHF. CDR3 DNA: TGTGCCACCAGCAGAGACGCCTCGGAGGAAAGTTTAAGGCGGCAGCCCCAGCATTTT.